Below, 25 T cell receptor beta chains from the same sample are listed, as sequenced in a study of blood T cells in healthy people across ages. Sample-barcoded 5' priming and a J-beta primer mix drove a second PCR of roughly 6 to 12 cycles. Using its own MiXCR run on the 5' RACE reads, TCRdb lists one record per CDR3 protein. The table records roughly 680,000 distinct CDR3 sequences, 21% of them present only once. The sample consisted of blood. These receptors originate from a man aged 65 to 85 in good health.

J is TRBJ2-2 and V is TRBV5-1; 8 bases match TRBD2. Germline CDR1 is SGHRS and CDR2 is YFSETQ. The V gene end was trimmed by 7 bases and the J gene end by 3 bases; junction bases not matched to a gene: 8. This CDR3 has 15 residues. The CDR3 bases are TGCGCCAGCCACGCCGGGAGGGTTGACACCGGGGAGCTGTTTTTT. Translation: CASHAGRVDTGELFF.

This clonotype has a handful of counts. The chain uses TRBV19 and TRBJ2-1; 8 bases align to TRBD2. The germline CDR1 and CDR2 sequences are LNHDA and SQIVND (reference sequence). Germline trimming cut 4 bases from V and 9 bases from J; bases unmatched to any gene: 8. CDR3 length: 14 amino acids. CDR3 residues: CASSRTSKNSEQFF. In DNA, the CDR3 is TGTGCCAGTAGTAGGACTAGCAAAAACAGTGAGCAGTTCTTC.

The chain links TRBV4-3 to TRBJ2-5; the D is unclear. The germline gives CDR1 LGHNA, CDR2 YSLEER. Trimming pared 1 base from V and 0 bases from J, leaving 9 bases between. The CDR3 length is 15 residues. As DNA, the CDR3 is TGCGCCAGCAGCCAAGTTTACGGGTACCAAGAGACCCAGTACTTC. It encodes CASSQVYGYQETQYF.

The chain couples TRBV6-1 to TRBJ2-5; D may be TRBD2 (5 bases). Deletions cut 1 base from V and 5 bases from J, with 14 bases between. Germline assignment: CDR1 MNHNS and CDR2 SASEGT. This CDR3 has 15 amino acids. In nucleotides, the CDR3 is TGTGCCAGCAGTGAAGAGGACCCCCGGAGGGAGACCCAGTACTTC. It yields the protein CASSEEDPRRETQYF.

This clonotype occurred many times. V is TRBV7-2 and J is TRBJ2-3; a possible D gene is TRBD2 (6 bases). From germline, CDR1 is SGHTA and CDR2 FQGNSA. This CDR3 is built from 12 residues. The ends were cut back, 2 bases at V and 9 bases at J, with 9 bases in the middle. CDR3 amino acids: CASSLLGGTQYF. CDR3 in DNA: TGTGCCAGCAGCTTATTGGGAGGAACGCAGTATTTT.

This clonotype came up a few times. The chain employs TRBV11-1 and TRBJ2-5; D is uncertain. Germline V gene sequence: CDR1 SGHAT, CDR2 FQDESV (reference sequence). Deletions cut 3 bases from V and 1 base from J, with 9 bases between. The CDR3 runs to 14 residues. CDR3 region: CASSFGRPQETQYF. The DNA of the CDR3 is TGTGCCAGCAGCTTTGGGCGTCCCCAAGAGACCCAGTACTTC.

There are many counts of this clonotype. The chain carries TRBV6-6 and TRBJ2-5; D possibly corresponds to TRBD1 (7 bases). CDR1 is MNHNY, CDR2 SVGAGI, per germline (reference sequence). The V end was cut by 2 bases, the J end by 3 bases, with 16 bases between. This CDR3 is built from 16 residues. The CDR3 DNA is TGTGCCAGCAGTTACACCTCAGGGGGACTTAAAGAGACCCAGTACTTC. This gives the protein CASSYTSGGLKETQYF.

This clonotype was picked up a small number of times. CDR3 loop: CASSRNGEGAGELFF. The DNA for the CDR3 is TGTGCCAGCAGTCGGAACGGGGAAGGGGCCGGGGAGCTGTTTTTT. V usage is TRBV3-1 and J usage is TRBJ2-2; D may correspond to TRBD1 or TRBD2 (5 bases each). This CDR3 has 15 residues. Trimming removed 6 bases at V and 6 bases at J, with 17 bases between. Germline CDR1 is LGHDT and CDR2 is YNNKEL (reference sequence).

This clonotype turned up a few times. The V and J genes are TRBV4-3 and TRBJ2-3; unclear D gene. Trimming removed 0 bases from V and 6 bases from J, with 16 bases in between. The CDR3 contains 16 residues. CDR1 and CDR2 (germline): LGHNA, YSLEER. The CDR3 region is CASSQEMVTHTDTQYF. The CDR3 DNA reads as TGCGCCAGCAGCCAAGAGATGGTGACACACACGGATACGCAGTATTTT.

V and J are TRBV5-1 and TRBJ1-1; a weak D match, TRBD1 (5 bases). The CDR3 runs to 15 residues. Germline values: CDR1 SGHRS, CDR2 YFSETQ. V lost 0 bases, J lost 0 bases, and 9 bases lay in between. The CDR3 coding sequence is TGCGCCAGCAGCTTGGAAGGGGCCCTGAACACTGAAGCTTTCTTT. Protein: CASSLEGALNTEAFF.

This clonotype was observed a handful of times. The chain employs TRBV29-1 and TRBJ2-1, with 9 nucleotides matching TRBD2. Germline lookup yields CDR1 SQVTM and CDR2 ANQGSEA. The junction had 7 bases not matched to a gene; V was cut back by 2 bases and J by 8 bases. CDR3 length equals 14 residues. The DNA for the CDR3 is TGCAGCGTTGAAAGGCGGGGGGGCGAAGATGAGCAGTTCTTC. As protein: CSVERRGGEDEQFF.

The V call is TRBV20-1, the J call TRBJ2-1; 14 bases fit TRBD2. The CDR3 consists of 15 residues. The germline CDR1 and CDR2 sequences are DFQATT and SNEGSKA (reference sequence). V dropped 3 bases and J dropped 10; count of bases not matched to a gene: 8. CDR3 sequence (DNA): TGCAGTGCTAGGACCGGGACTAGCGGGAGTTCGGAGCAGTTCTTC. It translates to CSARTGTSGSSEQFF.

Worth noting for this clonotype: Compared with germline, one end of the junction differs, possibly owing to a read error. The genes are TRBV24-1 and TRBJ2-3; 8 bases match TRBD1. The CDR3 has 17 residues. Germline lookup yields CDR1 KGHDR and CDR2 SFDVKD. The CDR3 coding sequence is TGTGCCGCCAGTGGTCCGACAGGGGCCCTTGGGACAGATACGCAGTATTTT. This codes for CAASGPTGALGTDTQYF.

This clonotype was seen a few times. One end of the junction varies from germline; a read error may be responsible. The chain is built from TRBV3-1 and TRBJ2-5, with D possibly matching TRBD2 (5 bases). The germline V gene has CDR1 LGHDT and CDR2 YNNKEL (reference sequence). This CDR3 has 14 residues. The CDR3 spells CAGSQEEGAKTQYF. As DNA, the CDR3 is TGTGCCGGCAGCCAAGAAGAGGGCGCGAAGACCCAGTACTTC.

This clonotype was observed a handful of times. This chain joins TRBV20-1 and TRBJ1-2; D not resolved. The V gene's germline CDR1 is DFQATT and CDR2 SNEGSKA (reference sequence). The CDR3 contains 13 residues. V gave up 3 bases and J gave up 0 bases, with 8 bases separating them. The CDR3 sequence is CSAREGTNYGYTF. CDR3 coding DNA: TGCAGTGCTAGGGAGGGAACTAACTATGGCTACACCTTC.

J is TRBJ2-1 and V is TRBV27; D unclear. Germline V lookup: CDR1 MNHEY, CDR2 SMNVEV (reference sequence). Trimming took 7 bases from V and 7 from J, leaving 14 bases between them. The CDR3 spans 13 residues. CDR3 in DNA: TGTGCCAGCAATCTAAGCCTGGGGAATGAGCAGTTCTTC. Its protein product is CASNLSLGNEQFF.

As concerns this clonotype: Since the CDR3 does not end with the conserved phenylalanine or tryptophan, this likely comes from a read error. No DNA is shown, since the ends of the CDR3 on it are uncertain; the CDR3 is the one TCRdb lists. This rearrangement joins TRBV29-1 to TRBJ2-7. The CDR3 has 13 amino acids, counting both end residues. Per germline, CDR1 SQVTM and CDR2 ANQGSEA. The CDR3 spells CSPTHTDSYEQHL.

This clonotype was detected a few times. The CDR3 nucleotides are TGTGCCAGCAGCTTAGCGGGAGGGCCGCGGATATATGAGCAGTTCTTC. Translation gives CASSLAGGPRIYEQFF. This chain links TRBV7-9 with TRBJ2-1; 7 bases match TRBD2. Germline V gene sequence: CDR1 SEHNR, CDR2 FQNEAQ (reference sequence). After removal of 0 bases from V and 8 bases from J, the junction contained 10 bases not matched to a gene. The CDR3 length is 16 residues.

Many counts were recorded for this clonotype. The chain has TRBV11-2 and TRBJ2-7; 10 bases match TRBD2. Germline trimming cut 1 base from V and 3 bases from J; bases unmatched to any gene: 3. This CDR3 is built from 15 residues. The germline CDR1 and CDR2 sequences are SGHAT and FQNNGV. CDR3 DNA: TGTGCCAGCAGCTTAGGCTCTAGCGGGAGCTACGAGCAGTACTTC. This encodes CASSLGSSGSYEQYF.

CDR3 coding DNA: TGTGCCAGCAGCCGCGGGACAGACACCTACGAGCAGTACTTC. Translation: CASSRGTDTYEQYF. The rearrangement uses TRBV12-3 or TRBV12-4 and TRBJ2-5, with D possibly being TRBD1 (7 bases). The DNA end is more similar to TRBJ2-7, so the J call may be wrong. The CDR3 consists of 14 residues.

V is TRBV10-2 and J is TRBJ2-5; D tentatively reads TRBD1 or TRBD2 (5 bases each). Germline CDR1 reads WSHSY; CDR2 reads SAAADI. This CDR3 comprises 12 residues. V shed 2 bases and J shed 9 bases, with 10 bases lying between them. The CDR3 spells CASSEPGTAQYF. The CDR3 bases are TGCGCCAGCAGTGAGCCGGGGACGGCCCAGTACTTC.

Comment on this clonotype: The junction shows a germline mismatch at one end, possibly a read error. V is TRBV10-3 and J is TRBJ2-3, with D maybe TRBD2 (5 bases). Germline assignment: CDR1 ENHRY and CDR2 SYGVKD. The CDR3 contains 15 residues. The CDR3 DNA reads as TGTGCCATCAGTGAGTCTACAGCTAGCACAGATGCGCAGTATTTT. Its protein is CAISESTASTDAQYF.

The table lists this clonotype with a few counts. V is TRBV20-1 and J is TRBJ1-1; 8 nucleotides line up with TRBD1. In germline, CDR1 is DFQATT, CDR2 SNEGSKA (reference sequence). The J segment lost 1 base and the V segment lost 1 base, leaving 2 bases of the junction unmatched. The CDR3 contains 14 residues. The DNA of the CDR3 is TGCAGTGCTAGAGCCGGGACAGGGAACACTGAAGCTTTCTTT. Translated, it gives CSARAGTGNTEAFF.

This clonotype was found a few times. The V call is TRBV28, the J call TRBJ2-7, with TRBD1 as a possible D gene (6 bases). The CDR3 loop spans 15 amino acids. The germline gives CDR1 MDHEN, CDR2 SYDVKM. Trimming removed 3 bases at V and 4 bases at J, with 16 bases between. Here the CDR3 reads CASSFSGVDRYEQYF. The CDR3 coding sequence is TGTGCCAGCAGTTTTTCAGGGGTGGATCGGTACGAGCAGTACTTC. Supplemented by reference TRBV28 and TRBJ2-7, the full variable domain reads DVKVTQSSRYLVKRTGEKVFLECVQDMDHENMFWYRQDPGLGLRLIYFSYDVKMKEKGDIPEGYSVSREKKERFSLILESASTNQTSMYLCASSFSGVDRYEQYFGPGTRLTVT.

This clonotype showed up many times. The gene calls are TRBV7-9 and TRBJ2-5; TRBD1 is a possible D gene (5 bases). The CDR3 consists of 14 residues. CDR1 is SEHNR and CDR2 is FQNEAQ in the germline V gene (reference sequence). The V gene lost 3 bases and the J gene lost 5 bases, with 13 bases spanning the gap. This CDR3 reads CASSFQGARETQYF. CDR3 DNA: TGTGCCAGCAGCTTTCAGGGCGCCCGGGAGACCCAGTACTTC.